The source of this TCR beta chain is a study of blood T cells in healthy people across ages (dated by TCRdb to between 2014 and 2017). Context from the whole study: In model experiments, template switching captured roughly one uniquely barcoded TCR beta cDNA molecule for every two T cells. The study measured age-related changes in TCR beta repertoire diversity using deep sequencing normalized with unique cDNA molecular identifiers. Four age groups were formed from the donors: young (average approximately 15 years), middle-aged (roughly 38), aged (62) and long-lived (around 80). To avoid experimental bias, donors of different ages were distributed randomly across sequencing lanes. The study analyzed two additional independent replicas of 1 million unique cDNA reads from the same blood draw for two donors, one aged 18 to 30 and one aged 80 or older. Here is what the overall study found, with its caveats: The percentage of naive T cells measured by flow cytometry correlated strongly with observed TCR beta diversity. Estimates of total diversity from one million sequenced T cells were regarded as lower bounds and underestimates. The CMV infection status of donors was not known, potentially confounding age-related changes in expanded clonotypes. As age increased, observed TCR beta diversity per million T cells dropped in a roughly linear way, and a significant reduction was already evident by age 40. The long-lived group showed more naive CD4+ T cells, fewer expanded clones and increased TCR diversity than the aged group, suggesting age selection. Conclusive comparison of naive and antigen-experienced compartments was prevented by the profiling of bulk unsorted PBMCs.

Donors were a few dozen systemically healthy Caucasian individuals from Russia aged about 6 to 100 years. Each donor gave ten milliliters of peripheral blood, collected into EDTA-treated Vacutainer tubes. Ficoll-Paque density-gradient centrifugation was used to isolate PBMCs, with at least 6 million per sample. Trizol reagent was used to extract total RNA from PBMCs, with at least 5 micrograms per sample. For every donor, an aliquot of PBMCs went through flow cytometry to measure the percentages of naive CD45RAhigh/CD27high T cells. Library creation used 5' RACE. Sequenced on an Illumina HiSeq 2500. The second PCR ran for roughly 7 to 11 cycles and used a J-beta primer mix along with a sample-barcoded 5' primer. A unique molecular identifier was introduced onto each TCR beta cDNA molecule by a template-switch 5' adaptor carrying 12 random nucleotides. Each sample yielded at least 2.5 million CDR3-containing paired-end reads. All of the RNA was converted into first-strand cDNA using the Mint cDNA synthesis kit, with a TRBC-specific oligonucleotide serving as the primer. After uracil-DNA glycosylase treatment, a first 18-cycle PCR used universal primers M1SS and BC2_uni_R on all cDNA. In the original analysis: Each sample was normalized by randomly selecting 1 million high-quality reads, each carrying a distinct molecular identifier. Reads sharing molecular identifiers were discarded rather than binned into consensus sequences. MiTCR, with a Q25 quality threshold and the strictest error-elimination algorithm, was used for CDR3 identification, clonotype clustering and error correction. A nonparametric unseen species model using Euler transformation provided a lower-bound estimate of total TCR beta diversity. The public reads were run again by TCRdb, first through fastp at Q25 and then through MiXCR, and only productive beta chains were kept. Every CDR3 protein is listed once, alongside the most common genes and DNA of its rows. The V and J calls and clone size are TCRdb's, not the authors'. The sample has hundreds of thousands of distinct CDR3 sequences on record, 25% to 35% of them singletons. The ten top clones hold more than 15% of the sample.

As to this clonotype: It lacks a known antigen. Within one base of it there is no much larger clone, and no base qualities were kept.

Via the germline V gene, CDR1 is KGHSH and CDR2 LQKENI. V and J are truncated by 4 bases and 1 base respectively, leaving an intervening sequence of 10 bases. Reading from cysteine to phenylalanine, the CDR3 counts 14 amino acids. This entry keeps only the CDR3 DNA: 42 bases, framed from base 1. The receptor was derived from a woman older than 75 in good health. Input material: blood. The chain was built from TRBV18 and TRBJ1-1, with no D gene named confidently. The CDR3 amino acid sequence is: CASSRTEGNTEAFF. The bases are TGTGCCAGCTCACGGACCGAGGGGAACACTGAAGCTTTCTTT.